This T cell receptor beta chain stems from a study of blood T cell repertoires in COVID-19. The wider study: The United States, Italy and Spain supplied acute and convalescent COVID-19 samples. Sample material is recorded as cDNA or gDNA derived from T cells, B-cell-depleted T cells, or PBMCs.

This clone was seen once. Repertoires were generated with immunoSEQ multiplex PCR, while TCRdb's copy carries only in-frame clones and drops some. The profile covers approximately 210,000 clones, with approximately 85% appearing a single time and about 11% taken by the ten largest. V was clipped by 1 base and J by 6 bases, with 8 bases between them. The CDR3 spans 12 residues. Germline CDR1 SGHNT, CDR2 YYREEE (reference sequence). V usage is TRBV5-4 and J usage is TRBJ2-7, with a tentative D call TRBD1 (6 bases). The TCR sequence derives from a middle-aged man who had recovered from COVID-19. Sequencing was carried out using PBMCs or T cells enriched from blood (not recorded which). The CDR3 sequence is CASSLRGGEQYF. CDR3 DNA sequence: TGTGCCAGCAGCTTGCGAGGGGGCGAGCAGTACTTC.